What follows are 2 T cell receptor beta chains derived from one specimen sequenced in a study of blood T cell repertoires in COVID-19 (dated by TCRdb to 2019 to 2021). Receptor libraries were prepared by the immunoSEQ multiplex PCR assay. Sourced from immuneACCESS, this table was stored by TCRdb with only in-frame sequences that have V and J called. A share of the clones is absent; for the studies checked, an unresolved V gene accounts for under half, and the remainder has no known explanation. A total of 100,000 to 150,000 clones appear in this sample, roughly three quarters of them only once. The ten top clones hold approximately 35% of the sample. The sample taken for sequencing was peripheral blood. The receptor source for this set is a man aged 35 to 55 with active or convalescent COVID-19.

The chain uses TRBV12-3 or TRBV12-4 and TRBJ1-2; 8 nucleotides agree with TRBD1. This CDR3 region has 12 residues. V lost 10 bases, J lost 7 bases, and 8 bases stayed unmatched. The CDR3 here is CATRTGFGGYTF. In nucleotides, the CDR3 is TGTGCCACCCGGACAGGGTTCGGTGGCTACACCTTC.

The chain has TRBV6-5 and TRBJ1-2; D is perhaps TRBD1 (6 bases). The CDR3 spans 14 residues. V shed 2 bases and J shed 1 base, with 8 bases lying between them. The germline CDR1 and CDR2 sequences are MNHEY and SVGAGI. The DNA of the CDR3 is TGTGCCAGCAGTTACGACAGGCATAACTATGGCTACACCTTC. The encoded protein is CASSYDRHNYGYTF.